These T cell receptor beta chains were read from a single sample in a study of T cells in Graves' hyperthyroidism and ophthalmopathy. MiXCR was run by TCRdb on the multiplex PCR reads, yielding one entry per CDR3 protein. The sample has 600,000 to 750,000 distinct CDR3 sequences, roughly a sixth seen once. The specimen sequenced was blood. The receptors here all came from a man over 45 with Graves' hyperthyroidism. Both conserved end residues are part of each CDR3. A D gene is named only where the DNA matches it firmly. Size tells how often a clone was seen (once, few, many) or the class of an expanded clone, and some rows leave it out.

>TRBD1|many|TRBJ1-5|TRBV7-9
CASSSSGGNQPQHF
TGTGCCAGCAGCTCCTCAGGGGGGAATCAGCCCCAGCATTTT
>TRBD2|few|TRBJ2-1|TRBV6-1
CASSERAAGGGYNEQFF
TGTGCCAGCAGTGAAAGAGCAGCGGGAGGCGGGTACAATGAGCAGTTCTTC
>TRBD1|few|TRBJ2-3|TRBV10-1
CASSEKLRDRGTDTQYF
TGCGCCAGCAGTGAGAAGCTTCGGGACAGGGGCACAGATACGCAGTATTTT
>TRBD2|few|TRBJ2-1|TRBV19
CASSIGWPSGSLNNEQFF
TGTGCCAGTAGTATAGGGTGGCCTAGCGGGAGTCTGAACAATGAGCAGTTCTTC
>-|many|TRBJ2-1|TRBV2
CASRTNWVAFEQFF
TGTGCCAGCAGAACTAACTGGGTAGCCTTCGAGCAGTTCTTC
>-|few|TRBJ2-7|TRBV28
CATQGLYEQYF
TGTGCCACCCAGGGGCTCTACGAGCAGTACTTC
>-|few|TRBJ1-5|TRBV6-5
CASSYSRQPQHF
TGTGCCAGCAGTTACTCTCGACAGCCCCAGCATTTT
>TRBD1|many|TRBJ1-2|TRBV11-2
CASTSDRVLFYGYTF
TGTGCCAGCACGAGTGACAGGGTTTTGTTCTATGGCTACACCTTC
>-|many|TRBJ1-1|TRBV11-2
CASSWGRGNTEAFF
TGTGCCAGCAGCTGGGGCAGGGGGAACACTGAAGCTTTCTTT
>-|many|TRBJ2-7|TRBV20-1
CSADGPTYEQYF
TGCAGTGCTGACGGGCCAACCTACGAGCAGTACTTC
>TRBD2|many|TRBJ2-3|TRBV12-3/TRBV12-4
CASSLSGISTDTQYF
TGTGCCAGCAGCCTCAGCGGGATCAGCACAGATACGCAGTATTTT
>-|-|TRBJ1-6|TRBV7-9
CASSLDGIYNYNSPLHF
TGTGCCAGCAGCTTAGATGGGATATATAACTATAATTCACCCCTCCACTTT
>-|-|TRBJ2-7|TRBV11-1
CASSLGRGRLNEQYF
TGTGCCAGCAGCTTAGGGAGAGGACGGCTGAACGAGCAGTACTTC
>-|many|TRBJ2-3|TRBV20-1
CSGAGSADTQYF
TGCAGTGGGGCGGGGTCGGCAGATACGCAGTATTTT
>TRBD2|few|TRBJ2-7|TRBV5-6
CASSATSGFSYEQYF
TGTGCCAGCAGCGCGACTAGCGGGTTCTCCTACGAGCAGTACTTC
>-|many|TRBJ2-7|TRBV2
CASRLGGYEQYF
TGTGCCAGCAGGTTGGGGGGCTACGAGCAGTACTTC
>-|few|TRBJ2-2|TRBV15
CATSRDGLGIGELFF
TGTGCCACCAGCAGAGATGGTCTGGGGATCGGGGAGCTGTTTTTT
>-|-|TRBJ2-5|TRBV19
CASSIASTGGIETQYF
TGTGCCAGTAGTATAGCCTCGACAGGTGGCATAGAGACCCAGTACTTC
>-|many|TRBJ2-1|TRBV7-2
CASSLVAVSYNEQFF
TGTGCCAGCAGCTTAGTAGCGGTCTCCTACAATGAGCAGTTCTTC
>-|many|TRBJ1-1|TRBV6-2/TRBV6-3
CASSYEGRGNTEAFF
TGTGCCAGCAGTTACGAGGGGCGAGGGAACACTGAAGCTTTCTTT
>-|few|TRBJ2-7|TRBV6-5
CASSYSRAAYEQYF
TGTGCCAGCAGTTACTCAAGGGCCGCCTACGAGCAGTACTTC
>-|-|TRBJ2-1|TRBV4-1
CASSQERGRGVEQFF
TGCGCCAGCAGCCAAGAGCGTGGCAGGGGTGTTGAGCAGTTCTTC
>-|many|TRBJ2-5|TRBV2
CASCYIQETQYF
TGTGCCAGCTGTTACATTCAAGAGACCCAGTACTTC
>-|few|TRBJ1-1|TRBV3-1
CASSRSGSTEAFF
TGTGCCAGCAGCCGGTCGGGGTCCACTGAAGCTTTCTTT
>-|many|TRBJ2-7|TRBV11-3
CASSAGTSYEQYF
TGTGCCAGCAGCGCAGGGACCTCCTACGAGCAGTACTTC
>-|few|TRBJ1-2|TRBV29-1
CSVYGGGEFYGYTF
TGCAGCGTTTATGGGGGCGGTGAATTTTATGGCTACACCTTC
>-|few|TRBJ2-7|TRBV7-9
CASSFGHSYEQYF
TGTGCCAGCAGCTTTGGACACTCCTACGAGCAGTACTTC